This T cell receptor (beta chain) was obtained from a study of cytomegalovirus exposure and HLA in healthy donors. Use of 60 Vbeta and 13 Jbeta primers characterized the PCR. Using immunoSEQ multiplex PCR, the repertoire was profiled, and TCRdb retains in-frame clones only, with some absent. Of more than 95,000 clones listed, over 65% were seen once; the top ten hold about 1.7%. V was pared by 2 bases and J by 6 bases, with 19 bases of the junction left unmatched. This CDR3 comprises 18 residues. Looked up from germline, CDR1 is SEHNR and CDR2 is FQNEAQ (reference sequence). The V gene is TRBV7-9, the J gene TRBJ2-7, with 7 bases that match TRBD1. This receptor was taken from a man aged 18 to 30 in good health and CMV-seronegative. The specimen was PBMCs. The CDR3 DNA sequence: TGTGCCAGCAGCTTATATGCTCGACAGGGTTCCAAAGGAGGCGAGCAGTACTTC. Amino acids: CASSLYARQGSKGGEQYF.